This record covers a single T cell receptor (beta chain). Clones were sequenced by immunoSEQ multiplex PCR, and TCRdb holds only the in-frame ones, with some missing. The profile shows fewer than 90,000 clones, approximately 86% of them singletons. The data belong to a study of blood T cell repertoires in COVID-19. The TCR sequence derives from a male donor with acute or convalescent COVID-19. Material for sequencing was peripheral blood.

CDR3 sequence: CASSLEWAASYNEQFF. The DNA for the CDR3 is TGCGCCAGCAGCTTGGAGTGGGCAGCTTCCTACAATGAGCAGTTCTTC. This chain joins TRBV5-1 and TRBJ2-1; D is undetermined. The CDR3 contains 16 residues. V was shortened by 0 bases and J by 1 base, with 11 bases between the two germline ends. Germline lookup yields CDR1 SGHRS and CDR2 YFSETQ.